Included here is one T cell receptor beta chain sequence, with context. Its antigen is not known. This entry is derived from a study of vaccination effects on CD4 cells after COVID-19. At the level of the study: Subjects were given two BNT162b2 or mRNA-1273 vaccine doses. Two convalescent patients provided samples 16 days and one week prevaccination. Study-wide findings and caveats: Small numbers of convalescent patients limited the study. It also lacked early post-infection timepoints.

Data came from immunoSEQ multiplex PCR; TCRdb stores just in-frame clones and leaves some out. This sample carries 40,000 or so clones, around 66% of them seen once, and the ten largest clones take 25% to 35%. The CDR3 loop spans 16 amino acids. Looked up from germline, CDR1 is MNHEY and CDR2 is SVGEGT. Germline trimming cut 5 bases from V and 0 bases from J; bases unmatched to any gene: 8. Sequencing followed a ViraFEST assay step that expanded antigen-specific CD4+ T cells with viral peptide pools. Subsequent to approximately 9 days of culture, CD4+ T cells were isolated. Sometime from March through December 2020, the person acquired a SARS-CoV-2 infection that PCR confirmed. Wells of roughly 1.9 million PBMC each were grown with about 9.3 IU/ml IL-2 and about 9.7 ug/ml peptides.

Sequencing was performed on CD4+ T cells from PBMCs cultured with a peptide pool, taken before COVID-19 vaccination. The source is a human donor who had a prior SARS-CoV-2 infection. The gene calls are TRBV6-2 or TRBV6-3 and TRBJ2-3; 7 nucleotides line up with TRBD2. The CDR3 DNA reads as TGTGCCAGCAGTGGGCCTGGGAGGGCTAGCACAGATACGCAGTATTTT. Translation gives CASSGPGRASTDTQYF.